These 21 T cell receptor beta chains originate from one sample sequenced in a study of cytomegalovirus exposure and HLA in healthy donors. The PCR was carried out with 60 Vbeta primers and 13 Jbeta primers. Sequencing was performed with immunoSEQ multiplex PCR; in TCRdb, only in-frame clones are kept and a portion is missing. The sample lists 150,000 to 200,000 clones; around four fifths were seen once. Sequencing was carried out using PBMCs. The receptor source for this set is a young woman in good health and CMV-seropositive.

The CDR3 protein is CASSSGAGLSWEQYF. The CDR3 DNA follows: TGCGCCAGCAGCTCAGGAGCGGGGCTAAGTTGGGAGCAGTACTTC. The V call is TRBV5-1, the J call TRBJ2-7, with 7 nucleotides matching TRBD2. V shed 3 bases, J shed 7 bases, and the junction held 13 bases outside the gene matches. Germline V CDR1 and CDR2: SGHRS, YFSETQ. There are 15 residues in the CDR3.

The V call is TRBV12-5, the J call TRBJ1-1; no definite D call. The CDR3 covers 16 residues. V lost 5 bases and J lost 1, with 17 bases in between. The V gene's germline CDR1 is LGHNT and CDR2 FRNRAP. The CDR3 DNA sequence: TGTGCTAGTGGTCCACGTCGCGGATTGAAGAACACTGAAGCTTTCTTT. Protein sequence: CASGPRRGLKNTEAFF.

The chain recombines TRBV11-3 with TRBJ2-5; the D gene is possibly TRBD2 (6 bases). Germline values: CDR1 SGHNT, CDR2 YENEEA. The CDR3 has 15 residues. V was shortened by 5 bases and J by 5 bases, with 18 bases between the two germline ends. The CDR3 DNA sequence: TGTGCCAGCAGCAAGGGGCTAGCGATTGAGGAGACCCAGTACTTC. Translating gives CASSKGLAIEETQYF.

V gene TRBV6-5 combines with J gene TRBJ1-5; 9 bases align to TRBD1. Per germline, CDR1 MNHEY and CDR2 SVGAGI. Germline trimming cut 2 bases from V and 4 bases from J; bases unmatched to any gene: 3. The CDR3 length is 15 residues. The CDR3 DNA sequence: TGTGCCAGCAGTTACGGGACAGGGAATAATCAGCCCCAGCATTTT. It specifies CASSYGTGNNQPQHF.

This clone has just a few counts. The chain has TRBV5-1 and TRBJ2-3; D might be TRBD1 (7 bases). In germline, CDR1 is SGHRS, CDR2 YFSETQ. Trimming cost V 0 bases and J 0 bases, with 11 bases left between them. The CDR3 is 16 amino acids. The DNA for the CDR3 is TGCGCCAGCAGCTTGGGGGGGGACAGTAGCACAGATACGCAGTATTTT. Translation gives CASSLGGDSSTDTQYF.

This rearrangement joins TRBV6-1 to TRBJ2-7; D might be TRBD1 (7 bases). V was pared by 1 base and J by 3 bases, with 19 bases between. Germline-derived CDR1 and CDR2 are MNHNS and SASEGT. The CDR3 is 17 amino acids. The CDR3 sequence is CASSEVSGGGPIYEQYF. The CDR3, as DNA: TGTGCCAGCAGTGAAGTCTCAGGGGGAGGCCCTATCTACGAGCAGTACTTC.

This clone has just one count. V gene TRBV4-2 combines with J gene TRBJ1-5; 8 nucleotides line up with TRBD1. The CDR3 contains 17 residues. J was trimmed by 8 bases and V by 3 bases; bases with no gene match: 15. Germline CDR1 and CDR2: LGHNA and YNFKEQ. Written as DNA, the CDR3 is TGTGCCAGCAGCCACTCAATGCCGGGACAGGCCCTAAAGCCCCAGCATTTT. Protein: CASSHSMPGQALKPQHF.

The rearrangement joins TRBV6-6 to TRBJ2-1, with TRBD2 matching 7 bases. Trimming removed 7 bases from V and 4 bases from J; junction bases left unmatched: 4. This CDR3 spans 13 amino acids. Germline V gene data show CDR1 as MNHNY and CDR2 as SVGAGI (reference sequence). The CDR3 region has the DNA TGTGCCAGCACCCTTAGCGGGTACAATGAGCAGTTCTTC. Its protein is CASTLSGYNEQFF.

The chain uses TRBV7-9 and TRBJ1-1; D is uncertain. V was clipped by 1 base and J by 4 bases, with 10 bases between them. The germline CDR1 and CDR2 sequences are SEHNR and FQNEAQ (reference sequence). The CDR3 consists of 14 residues. The DNA of the CDR3 is TGTGCCAGCAGCTTAGTCCTCGGAGGCACTGAAGCTTTCTTT. Encoded protein: CASSLVLGGTEAFF.

This clone is a singleton in its sample. The V and J genes are TRBV6-1 and TRBJ2-2; D might be TRBD1 (7 bases). Germline CDR1 is MNHNS and CDR2 is SASEGT. This CDR3 contains 14 residues. Deletions cut 5 bases from V and 7 bases from J, with 14 bases between. The CDR3 sequence: CASSKTGRFGELFF. DNA of the CDR3: TGTGCCAGCAGTAAGACAGGGAGGTTCGGGGAGCTGTTTTTT.

V is TRBV18 and J is TRBJ2-7, with D maybe TRBD1 (5 bases). Trimming removed 3 bases from V and 3 bases from J, with 15 bases in between. From germline, CDR1 is KGHSH and CDR2 LQKENI. This CDR3 has 15 residues. The CDR3 here is CASSPDRQGNYEQYF. The CDR3 DNA is TGTGCCAGCTCACCTGATCGGCAGGGTAACTACGAGCAGTACTTC.

This clone appeared a few times. V is TRBV5-1 and J is TRBJ2-1; 11 nucleotides align to TRBD2. V was pared by 4 bases and J by 3 bases, with 6 bases of the junction left unmatched. The CDR3 covers 16 residues. Germline V gene data show CDR1 as SGHRS and CDR2 as YFSETQ. CDR3 sequence: CASSARLAGRYNEQFF. The CDR3 bases are TGCGCCAGCAGCGCCAGACTAGCGGGACGCTACAATGAGCAGTTCTTC.

The J gene is TRBJ2-1, the V gene TRBV29-1, with 8 nucleotides matching TRBD2. CDR3 length equals 15 residues. Germline V gene lookup returns CDR1 SQVTM and CDR2 ANQGSEA. V lost 5 bases and J lost 3; bases outside the gene matches: 9. In DNA, the CDR3 is TGCAGCGTTAACCGGGAGGGCCCCCTCTACAATGAGCAGTTCTTC. It yields the protein CSVNREGPLYNEQFF.

This clone was detected a few times. This chain connects TRBV28 to TRBJ1-4, with D possibly being TRBD1 (5 bases). CDR1 MDHEN and CDR2 SYDVKM come from the germline V gene. V was shortened by 5 bases and J by 3 bases, with 16 bases between the two germline ends. This CDR3 is 16 amino acids long. CDR3 loop: CASSLGADGSNEKLFF. The CDR3, as DNA: TGTGCCAGCAGTCTAGGGGCGGACGGCTCTAATGAAAAACTGTTTTTT.

The rearrangement links TRBV6-5 to TRBJ2-7, with D tentatively TRBD2 (5 bases). The CDR3 has 14 residues. V dropped 6 bases and J dropped 2 bases, with 14 bases sitting between them. Germline CDR1 MNHEY, CDR2 SVGAGI. In DNA, the CDR3 is TGTGCCAGCAGAACAAGCGGAAACCCCTACGAGCAGTACTTC. Translated, it gives CASRTSGNPYEQYF.

This sequence joins TRBV10-3 and TRBJ2-7; TRBD2 aligns across 7 bases. CDR3 size: 14 residues. Germline assignment: CDR1 ENHRY and CDR2 SYGVKD. V was pared by 6 bases and J by 3 bases, with 8 bases of the junction left unmatched. The CDR3 loop is CAIRNSGLDYEQYF. The CDR3 DNA reads as TGTGCCATCAGAAATAGCGGGCTAGACTACGAGCAGTACTTC.

The CDR3 DNA is TGTGCCAGCAGTGGAGAGGGCTTGAACACTGAAGCTTTCTTT. Residues: CASSGEGLNTEAFF. V usage is TRBV2 and J usage is TRBJ1-1; D is ambiguous. The CDR3 loop spans 14 amino acids. V was shortened by 4 bases and J by 0 bases, with 9 bases between the two germline ends. CDR1 and CDR2 from the germline V gene are SNHLY and FYNNEI.

This CDR3 reads CASSYSDSEQFF. For the CDR3, the DNA is TGTGCCAGCAGTTATTCCGACTCTGAGCAGTTCTTC. V is TRBV6-6 and J is TRBJ2-1; unclear D gene. The CDR3 contains 12 residues. Trimming pared 3 bases from V and 9 bases from J, leaving 9 bases between. Germline loops: CDR1 MNHNY, CDR2 SVGAGI (reference sequence).

The V gene is TRBV20-1, the J gene TRBJ1-1; tentatively, D is TRBD1 (6 bases). The CDR3 consists of 11 residues. Trimming took 6 bases from V and 6 from J, leaving 11 bases between them. The V gene's germline CDR1 is DFQATT and CDR2 SNEGSKA (reference sequence). In DNA form, the CDR3 reads TGCAGTGCGCCAGGGGATCCTGAAGCTTTCTTT. It yields the protein CSAPGDPEAFF.

CDR3 residues: CASGPGQPSFGLTQYF. As DNA, the CDR3 is TGTGCTAGTGGTCCCGGACAGCCATCATTCGGACTGACCCAGTACTTC. The rearrangement uses TRBV12-5 and TRBJ2-5, with a weak D call TRBD1 (6 bases). The CDR3 extends over 16 amino acids. Germline assignment: CDR1 LGHNT and CDR2 FRNRAP. Between the trimmed V and J ends, which lost 5 bases and 7 bases, there was a span of 23 bases.

The chain carries TRBV18 and TRBJ2-1; 12 bases match TRBD2. J gave up 3 bases and V 2 bases, and 2 bases lay outside the gene matches. The CDR3 length is 16 residues. Per germline, CDR1 KGHSH and CDR2 LQKENI. The DNA of the CDR3 is TGTGCCAGCTCACCAGCACTAGCGGGAGGCTACAATGAGCAGTTCTTC. Amino acids: CASSPALAGGYNEQFF. The whole variable domain, remainder taken from reference TRBV18 and TRBJ2-1, is NAGVMQNPRHLVRRRGQEARLRCSPMKGHSHVYWYRQLPEEGLKFMVYLQKENIIDESGMPKERFSAEFPKEGPSILRIQQVVRGDSAAYFCASSPALAGGYNEQFFGPGTRLTVL.